One sample yielded the 22 T cell receptor beta chains listed below, sequenced in a study of shared clonotypes between healthy human individuals. Sequencing was performed with immunoSEQ multiplex PCR; in TCRdb, only in-frame clones are kept and a portion is missing. Of roughly 500,000 clones detected, approximately 78% appear once; the ten largest clones hold around 13%. Specimen: PBMCs. All receptors come from a woman aged 40 to 50 in good health. Some clones in this sample may be carry-over from other donors' samples.

The chain joins TRBV11-2 to TRBJ2-7; D uncertain. V lost 8 bases, J lost 1 base, and 9 bases lay in between. Per the germline V gene, CDR1 is SGHAT and CDR2 is FQNNGV. The CDR3 has 12 amino acids. The CDR3 DNA sequence: TGTGCCAGCGGTAGGGATTCCTACGAGCAGTACTTC. It translates to CASGRDSYEQYF. The variable domain in full, completed from reference TRBV11-2 and TRBJ2-7, reads EAGVAQSPRYKIIEKRQSVAFWCNPISGHATLYWYQQILGQGPKLLIQFQNNGVVDDSQLPKDRFSAERLKGVDSTLKIQPAKLEDSAVYLCASGRDSYEQYFGPGTRLTVT.

This clone was detected once. The chain carries TRBV6-1 and TRBJ1-1; D uncertain. V was clipped by 0 bases and J by 3 bases, with 14 bases between them. The CDR3 length is 16 residues. Germline V gene data show CDR1 as MNHNS and CDR2 as SASEGT. CDR3 in amino acids: CASSEALLVQYTEAFF. CDR3 in DNA: TGTGCCAGCAGTGAAGCGCTTCTGGTGCAGTACACTGAAGCTTTCTTT.

Details on this clone: A junction end diverges from the germline sequence, so it may reflect a read error. This chain uses TRBV20-1 with TRBJ2-7, with D possibly being TRBD2 (6 bases). Germline-derived CDR1 and CDR2 are DFQATT and SNEGSKA (reference sequence). CDR3 length: 10 residues. CDR3 coding DNA: TGCAGTGCTAACCTTTGGGGGGAAGACTTC. This gives the protein CSANLWGEDF.

The V gene is TRBV19, the J gene TRBJ1-2; D is perhaps TRBD1 (5 bases). V gave up 5 bases and J gave up 4 bases, with 14 bases separating them. Germline CDR1 is LNHDA and CDR2 is SQIVND (reference sequence). The length of the CDR3 is 14 residues. The CDR3: CASSSPTERYGYTF. Here the CDR3 DNA reads TGTGCCAGTAGTTCACCGACAGAGCGCTATGGCTACACCTTC.

The chain links TRBV18 to TRBJ1-1; maybe TRBD1 (5 bases). The V end lost 2 bases, the J end lost 11 bases, and 15 bases lay between the germline ends. Per the germline V gene, CDR1 is KGHSH and CDR2 is LQKENI. The CDR3 contains 13 residues. CDR3 in DNA: TGTGCCAGCTCACCAGCTCAGCAGGGTGACGCTTTCTTT. Translated, it gives CASSPAQQGDAFF. The full variable domain, rest sourced from reference TRBV18 and TRBJ1-1, is NAGVMQNPRHLVRRRGQEARLRCSPMKGHSHVYWYRQLPEEGLKFMVYLQKENIIDESGMPKERFSAEFPKEGPSILRIQQVVRGDSAAYFCASSPAQQGDAFFGQGTRLTVV.

This clone has a handful of counts. The chain uses TRBV19 and TRBJ2-1; 8 nucleotides agree with TRBD1. Germline V gene lookup returns CDR1 LNHDA and CDR2 SQIVND (reference sequence). The trim removed 6 bases at V and 8 bases at J, leaving 6 bases unmatched. This CDR3 has 13 residues. CDR3 region: CASRPGGRDEQFF. As DNA, the CDR3 is TGTGCCAGTAGGCCAGGGGGCAGGGATGAGCAGTTCTTC.

The rearrangement uses TRBV5-4 and TRBJ2-7; 8 bases match TRBD2. In germline, CDR1 is SGHNT, CDR2 YYREEE (reference sequence). The CDR3 covers 14 residues. Losses at the gene ends were 1 base for V and 6 bases for J; bases not matched to a gene: 6. The CDR3 DNA follows: TGTGCCAGCAGCTTGACGGGAGGGCCTTTCGAGCAGTACTTC. Translation gives CASSLTGGPFEQYF.

This chain links TRBV6-6 with TRBJ2-1, with TRBD1 identical over 12 bases. The trim removed 7 bases at V and 6 bases at J, leaving 7 bases unmatched. Germline lookup yields CDR1 MNHNY and CDR2 SVGAGI (reference sequence). There are 15 residues in the CDR3. CDR3 sequence: CASTPWDRGRNEQFF. The DNA of the CDR3 is TGTGCCAGCACCCCCTGGGACAGGGGGCGCAATGAGCAGTTCTTC.

The rearrangement links TRBV27 to TRBJ2-1; 8 bases are shared with TRBD2. CDR3 length: 15 amino acids. The junction had 4 bases not matched to a gene; V was cut back by 6 bases and J by 0 bases. CDR1 is MNHEY, CDR2 SMNVEV, per germline (reference sequence). CDR3 sequence reads: CASSQTSGSYNEQFF. The CDR3, as DNA: TGTGCCAGCAGCCAAACTAGCGGCTCCTACAATGAGCAGTTCTTC.

This clone was seen repeatedly, ten times or more. The V and J genes are TRBV6-5 and TRBJ1-2; 8 bases are shared with TRBD1. The CDR3 has 14 amino acids. Germline V lookup: CDR1 MNHEY, CDR2 SVGAGI. V was pared by 2 bases and J by 4 bases, with 3 bases of the junction left unmatched. CDR3 sequence reads: CASSYRTGFYGYTF. Written as DNA, the CDR3 is TGTGCCAGCAGTTACCGGACAGGGTTCTATGGCTACACCTTC.

The chain carries TRBV28 and TRBJ2-7; either TRBD1 or TRBD2 may fit D (6 bases each). Trimming shortened V by 3 bases and J by 4 bases, and 16 bases separated the two germline ends. Germline CDR1 and CDR2: MDHEN and SYDVKM. The CDR3 covers 15 residues. CDR3 nucleotides: TGTGCCAGCAGTTTGGAGGGGGGCTCTTCTTACGAGCAGTACTTC. Translation gives CASSLEGGSSYEQYF.

This clone was observed a single time. The chain uses TRBV10-1 and TRBJ2-1; TRBD2 might be the D (5 bases). Germline V gene sequence: CDR1 WNHNN, CDR2 SYGVQD (reference sequence). CDR3 size: 15 residues. V was clipped by 3 bases and J by 4 bases, with 13 bases between them. The CDR3 DNA follows: TGCGCCAGCAGTGAAGGCGGGCCCACGTACAATGAGCAGTTCTTC. Amino acids: CASSEGGPTYNEQFF.

V is TRBV28 and J is TRBJ1-2, with unresolved D. Trimming removed 3 bases from V and 2 bases from J, with 7 bases in between. CDR3 length: 13 residues. Germline V CDR1 and CDR2: MDHEN, SYDVKM. CDR3 amino acids: CASSLPENYGYTF. DNA for the CDR3: TGTGCCAGCAGTTTGCCTGAAAACTATGGCTACACCTTC.

The chain recombines TRBV28 with TRBJ2-1; TRBD2 matches at 9 bases. Losses at the gene ends were 4 bases for V and 2 bases for J; bases not matched to a gene: 6. The CDR3 covers 16 residues. Germline CDR1 is MDHEN and CDR2 is SYDVKM. CDR3 nucleotide sequence: TGTGCCAGCAGTTCTGCGGGGGGGGGCCCCTACAATGAGCAGTTCTTC. Its protein is CASSSAGGGPYNEQFF.

The gene calls are TRBV28 and TRBJ2-1, with 13 bases aligning to TRBD2. Germline V lookup: CDR1 MDHEN, CDR2 SYDVKM. There are 16 residues in the CDR3. Unmatched junction bases numbered 9, after V lost 5 bases and J lost 8 bases. The chain's CDR3 is CASSPGTSGTVDEQFF. The DNA for the CDR3 is TGTGCCAGCAGTCCAGGGACTAGCGGGACGGTAGATGAGCAGTTCTTC.

The chain is built from TRBV5-1 and TRBJ1-5; maybe TRBD1 (5 bases). Per germline, CDR1 SGHRS and CDR2 YFSETQ. This CDR3 comprises 14 residues. Trimming left V 1 base short and J 4 bases short, with 9 bases between. CDR3 sequence reads: CASSLSSGNQPQHF. The CDR3 DNA reads as TGCGCCAGCAGCTTGTCTTCAGGGAATCAGCCCCAGCATTTT.

The chain combines TRBV10-1 with TRBJ2-2, with D perhaps given as TRBD1 or TRBD2 (5 bases each). Germline lookup yields CDR1 WNHNN and CDR2 SYGVQD (reference sequence). The V and J ends lost 6 bases and 1 base respectively, with 12 bases between them. The CDR3 consists of 15 residues. The CDR3, as DNA: TGCGCCAGCAGGGCCGGGACGGGGAACACCGGGGAGCTGTTTTTT. It is translated as CASRAGTGNTGELFF.

J is TRBJ2-1 and V is TRBV5-1, with D perhaps matching TRBD1 or TRBD2 (5 bases each). CDR1 SGHRS and CDR2 YFSETQ come from the germline V gene. The CDR3 is 14 residues long. V was trimmed by 3 bases and J by 9 bases, leaving 16 bases between them. This CDR3 reads CASSSGTISIEQFF. CDR3 coding DNA: TGCGCCAGCAGCTCCGGGACCATAAGTATTGAGCAGTTCTTC.

The rearrangement uses TRBV6-1 and TRBJ2-7; D perhaps matches TRBD1 (6 bases). The CDR3 runs 14 residues. The germline gives CDR1 MNHNS, CDR2 SASEGT. Trimming pared 2 bases from V and 2 bases from J, leaving 10 bases between. In nucleotides, the CDR3 is TGTGCCAGCAGTGAAACCTACAGGGCCTACGAGCAGTACTTC. This translates into CASSETYRAYEQYF.

On this clone: At one end, the junction sequence differs from germline, possibly due to a read error. This sequence joins TRBV5-3 and TRBJ2-5, with D perhaps matching TRBD1 (5 bases). TRBV5-3 is annotated as an ORF whose role is uncertain. The CDR3 is 13 residues long. CDR3 sequence (DNA): TGTGCCAGCAGCTTGAACAGGTTGGAGACCCAGTACTTC. Encoded protein: CASSLNRLETQYF.

The chain has TRBV18 and TRBJ1-5; 7 bases match TRBD1. CDR1 and CDR2 (germline): KGHSH, LQKENI. J lost 5 bases, V lost 8 bases, and 12 bases had no gene match. The CDR3 spans 15 residues. DNA of the CDR3: TGTGCCAGCACCTCAGAACAGGGGTGGGATCAGCCCCAGCATTTT. As protein: CASTSEQGWDQPQHF.

In regard to this clone: The identical CDR3 is also encoded by other nucleotide sequences in the sample. V usage is TRBV5-6 and J usage is TRBJ2-7, with D hard to call. V gave up 2 bases and J gave up 2 bases, with 5 bases separating them. The germline gives CDR1 SGHDT, CDR2 YYEEEE. The CDR3 contains 12 residues. The DNA of the CDR3 is TGTGCCAGCAGCTTAGGCGCCTACGAGCAGTACTTC. Residues: CASSLGAYEQYF. The full variable domain, with the rest looked up from reference TRBV5-6 and TRBJ2-7, is DAGVTQSPTHLIKTRGQQVTLRCSPKSGHDTVSWYQQALGQGPQFIFQYYEEEERQRGNFPDRFSGHQFPNYSSELNVNALLLGDSALYLCASSLGAYEQYFGPGTRLTVT.